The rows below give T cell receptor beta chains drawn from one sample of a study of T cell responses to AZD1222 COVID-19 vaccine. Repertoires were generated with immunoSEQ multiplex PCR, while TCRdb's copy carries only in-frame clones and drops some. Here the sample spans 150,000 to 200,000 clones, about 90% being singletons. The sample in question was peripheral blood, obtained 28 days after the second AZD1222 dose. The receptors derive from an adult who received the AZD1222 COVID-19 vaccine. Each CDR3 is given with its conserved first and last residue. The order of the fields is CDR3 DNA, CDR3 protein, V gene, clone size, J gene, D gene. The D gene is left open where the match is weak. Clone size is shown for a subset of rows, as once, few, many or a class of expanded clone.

TGTGCCAGCAGCTTAGAGATAGGGGGGGAGCAGTACTTC CASSLEIGGEQYF TRBV5-6 NA TRBJ2-7 NA
TGTGCCATCAGAGATATACGGGGGGCTGCTGAAGCTTTCTTT CAIRDIRGAAEAFF TRBV10-3 NA TRBJ1-1 NA
TGTGCCAGCAGTCCCAAACAGGGGGCTAACTATGGCTACACCTTC CASSPKQGANYGYTF TRBV9 NA TRBJ1-2 TRBD1
TGTGCCAGCAGACAGGGGAACACTGAAGCTTTCTTT CASRQGNTEAFF TRBV2 NA TRBJ1-1 NA
TGTGCCAGCAGCCAATCGCCCTTCGCGAAACTGTTTTTT CASSQSPFAKLFF TRBV16 NA TRBJ1-4 NA
TGTGCCAGCAGCTTAGGCGCTCCCGCCGGGGAGCTGTTTTTT CASSLGAPAGELFF TRBV7-9 NA TRBJ2-2 NA
TGTGCCTCCCGACCAGGGGGCTTAACTGAAGCTTTCTTT CASRPGGLTEAFF TRBV6-5 NA TRBJ1-1 TRBD1
TGTGCCGCCGTCGACCGGGGACAGGGCCACTACGAGCAGTACTTC CAAVDRGQGHYEQYF TRBV10-3 NA TRBJ2-7 TRBD1
TGCAGCTCCTTGAGAGGGTGGAACACTGAAGCTTTCTTT CSSLRGWNTEAFF TRBV29-1 NA TRBJ1-1 NA
TGTGCCAGCAGCTTACCATTCTCTGGAAACACCATATATTTT CASSLPFSGNTIYF TRBV11-2 NA TRBJ1-3 NA
TGTGCCAGCAGACCCGGGACAGGGATCAATTCACCCCTCTACTTT CASRPGTGINSPLYF TRBV7-8 NA TRBJ1-6 TRBD1
TGTGCCAGTAGTATGGGAGGGTTCGAAACTTCACCCCTCCACTTT CASSMGGFETSPLHF TRBV19 NA TRBJ1-6 NA
TGTGCCAGCAGCCAAGGGGACCCACGCACAGATACGCAGTATTTT CASSQGDPRTDTQYF TRBV14 few TRBJ2-3 NA
TGTGCCAGCAGCTCCTCGGGGGGCTATGGCTACACCTTC CASSSSGGYGYTF TRBV9 NA TRBJ1-2 NA
TGTGCCAGCAGCTCGAGACAGAGCTCCTATAATTCACCCCTCCACTTT CASSSRQSSYNSPLHF TRBV5-6 NA TRBJ1-6 NA
TGTGCCAGCAGCCAAGTTAGGTGTTACCTCCCGCGGGCGTCCGATTCCTCCGCCAAAAACATTCAGTACTTC CASSQVRCYLPRASDSSAKNIQYF TRBV14 NA TRBJ2-4 NA
TGCGCCAGCAGTGAGTGGTCGGCCCGGGGAAGCACTGAAGCTTTCTTT CASSEWSARGSTEAFF TRBV10-2 NA TRBJ1-1 NA
TGTGCCAGCAGCCAAGATCCCGGGTACTTCTATGGCTACACCTTC CASSQDPGYFYGYTF TRBV3-1/TRBV3-2 NA TRBJ1-2 NA
TGTGCCAGCACCCCCCGGCAGGCTAACACCGGGGAGCTGTTTTTT CASTPRQANTGELFF TRBV6-5 NA TRBJ2-2 NA
TGTGCCAGCAGTGGGGGGGCAGGGGCTCAGCCCCAGCATTTT CASSGGAGAQPQHF TRBV2 NA TRBJ1-5 NA
TGTGCCACCTCGAGGGGCTCATACGGTGACATTCAGTACTTC CATSRGSYGDIQYF TRBV6-5 NA TRBJ2-4 NA
TGTGCCAGCAGTGACCCGGGACATCCCGAGCAGTACTTC CASSDPGHPEQYF TRBV6-4 NA TRBJ2-7 NA
TGTGCCAGCAGCTTGGATCAGTTTCAGTTCTTC CASSLDQFQFF TRBV5-6 NA TRBJ2-1 NA
TGTGCCAGCAGCCCCCACCGATTTTTTGGGCAGGGGAACTATGGCTACACCTTC CASSPHRFFGQGNYGYTF TRBV11-2 NA TRBJ1-2 NA
TGTGGCCCTCGGGGCAGGGGGCTTTTGGGTGGTTATGGCTACACCTTC CGPRGRGLLGGYGYTF TRBV2 NA TRBJ1-2 TRBD1
TGTGCCAGCTGTCGGCTACCATGGGACGAGCAGTACTTC CASCRLPWDEQYF TRBV2 NA TRBJ2-7 NA
TGTGCCAGCAGCGTAGGAGGGCCTTATACCCATGGCTACACCTTC CASSVGGPYTHGYTF TRBV9 NA TRBJ1-2 NA
TGTGCTGTTGCTACACCTGCGAACACTGAAGCTTTCTTT CAVATPANTEAFF TRBV12-5 NA TRBJ1-1 NA
TGTGCCAGCAGCCCGAAGGGGGGCGACGAAAAACTGTTTTTT CASSPKGGDEKLFF TRBV5-4 NA TRBJ1-4 NA
TGTGCCAGCAGTTACGTGGAGACAGGGAGTTATCGCTACACCTTC CASSYVETGSYRYTF TRBV6-5 NA TRBJ1-2 TRBD1
TGTGCCAGCAGTCCTACTCTATCGGTGCATGAAAAACTGTTTTTT CASSPTLSVHEKLFF TRBV6-5 NA TRBJ1-4 NA
TGTGCCAGCAGTGTGAACGGGGCCTCCGCCCCATACGAGCAGTACTTC CASSVNGASAPYEQYF TRBV6-1 NA TRBJ2-7 NA
TGTGCCACCTCCCAGGTGGCGGCAGGGAGGGCAGAGACCCAGTACTTC CATSQVAAGRAETQYF TRBV2 NA TRBJ2-5 TRBD2
TGTGCCAGCAGCTTAGTTCGTGCGGCCCTCAAAGAATACACTGAAGCTTTCTTT CASSLVRAALKEYTEAFF TRBV13 NA TRBJ1-1 NA
TGTGCCAGCAGTGACTCGTGTTGCAATCAGCCCCAGCATTTT CASSDSCCNQPQHF TRBV6-4 NA TRBJ1-5 NA
TGTGCCAGTGTATCCGACAGGGGAAACACCATATATTTT CASVSDRGNTIYF TRBV2 NA TRBJ1-3 NA
TGTGCCAGCAGCCTTACAGGGAATTATAATTCACCCCTCCACTTT CASSLTGNYNSPLHF TRBV5-5 NA TRBJ1-6 NA
TGTGCCAGCAGTGAATTTCGACAGGGGGGGCACGGGGAGCTGTTTTTT CASSEFRQGGHGELFF TRBV25-1 NA TRBJ2-2 TRBD1
TGTGCCAGCAGCCAAGTGCGAGGGCGGGCTTTCTTT CASSQVRGRAFF TRBV14 NA TRBJ1-1 NA
TGTGCTAGTGGTTTGGGAGGGAGCACAGATACGCAGTATTTT CASGLGGSTDTQYF TRBV12-5 once TRBJ2-3 NA
TGTGCCACCAGCAGAGTAGGATCCTACGAGCAGTACTTC CATSRVGSYEQYF TRBV15 NA TRBJ2-7 NA
TGTGCCAGCAGCCCCCTTAGCACAGATACGCAGTATTTT CASSPLSTDTQYF TRBV9 NA TRBJ2-3 NA
TGTGCCAGCAGCCTGGACAGTTTCACTGAAGCTTTCTTT CASSLDSFTEAFF TRBV12-3/TRBV12-4 NA TRBJ1-1 NA
TGTGCCAGCAGTTACTCTGCAGGGATTAACTATGGCTACACCTTC CASSYSAGINYGYTF TRBV6-5 few TRBJ1-2 NA
TGTGCCAGTAGTTCTCTCCGACAGGGGATAATAAGGACTGAAGCTTTCTTT CASSSLRQGIIRTEAFF TRBV19 NA TRBJ1-1 TRBD1
TGCAGTGCTAGTTTGAACACTGAAGCTTTCTTT CSASLNTEAFF TRBV20-1 NA TRBJ1-1 NA
TGTGCCAGCACCTTTATGGGGGGCACCGGGGAGCTGTTTTTT CASTFMGGTGELFF TRBV27 NA TRBJ2-2 NA
TGTGCCAGCAGTGAAATTAAGAGGGGACACCTCACAGATACGCAGTATTTT CASSEIKRGHLTDTQYF TRBV2 once TRBJ2-3 NA
TGTGCCAGCAGCTTAAGGGGGACTAACTATGTGAACACTGAAGCTTTCTTT CASSLRGTNYVNTEAFF TRBV7-6 NA TRBJ1-1 NA
TGTGCCAGCAGCTTAGCCTTATTCCGGGACAGGGTGGCCCGTTATGGCTACACCTTC CASSLALFRDRVARYGYTF TRBV13 NA TRBJ1-2 TRBD1
TGTGCCAGCAGCCCTGGACTAGCGGGGGCTCCCATCGGGGACAATGAGCAGTTCTTC CASSPGLAGAPIGDNEQFF TRBV2 few TRBJ2-1 TRBD2
TGCGCCAGCAGCGCGGGGGACCGGCGCGGAGCTTTCTTT CASSAGDRRGAFF TRBV5-1 NA TRBJ1-1 NA
TGTGCCAGCAGTTATACAGCGAGGGGGTCTTACAATGAGCAGTTCTTC CASSYTARGSYNEQFF TRBV6-5 NA TRBJ2-1 NA
TGTGCCAGCAGTGAATATCCCCACGAGCAGTACTTC CASSEYPHEQYF TRBV25-1 NA TRBJ2-7 NA
TGCGCCAGCAGCTTGTTTCCAGCTAACTATGGCTACACCTTC CASSLFPANYGYTF TRBV5-1 NA TRBJ1-2 NA
TGCAGCGGAGGGACAGCCTCCTACGAGCAGTACTTC CSGGTASYEQYF TRBV29-1 NA TRBJ2-7 TRBD1
TGTGCTAGTGGGAAGACACGGACCTACGAGCAGTACTTC CASGKTRTYEQYF TRBV12-5 NA TRBJ2-7 NA